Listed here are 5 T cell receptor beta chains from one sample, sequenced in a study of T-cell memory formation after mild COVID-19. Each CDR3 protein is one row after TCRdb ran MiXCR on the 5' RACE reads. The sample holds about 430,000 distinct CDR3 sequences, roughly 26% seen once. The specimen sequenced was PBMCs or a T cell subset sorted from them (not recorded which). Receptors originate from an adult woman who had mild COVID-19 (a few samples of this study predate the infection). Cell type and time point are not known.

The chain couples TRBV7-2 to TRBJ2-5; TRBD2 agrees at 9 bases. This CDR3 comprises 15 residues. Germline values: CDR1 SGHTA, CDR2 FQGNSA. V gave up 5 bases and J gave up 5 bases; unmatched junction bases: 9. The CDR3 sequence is CASSPVAGVQETQYF. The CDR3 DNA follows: TGTGCCAGCAGCCCTGTAGCGGGAGTTCAGGAGACCCAGTACTTC.

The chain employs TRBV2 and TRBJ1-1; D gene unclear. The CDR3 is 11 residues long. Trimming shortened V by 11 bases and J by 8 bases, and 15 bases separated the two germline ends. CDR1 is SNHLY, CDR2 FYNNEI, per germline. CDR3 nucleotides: TGTGCCTCTGGACCGGGCGGGGAAGCTTTCTTT. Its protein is CASGPGGEAFF.

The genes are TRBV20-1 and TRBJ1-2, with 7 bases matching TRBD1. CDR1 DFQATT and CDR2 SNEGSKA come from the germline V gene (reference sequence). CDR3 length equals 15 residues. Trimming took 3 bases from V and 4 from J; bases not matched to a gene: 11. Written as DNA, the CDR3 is TGCAGTGCTAGCCCCCGGGACAGAAGTATCTATGGCTACACCTTC. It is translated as CSASPRDRSIYGYTF.

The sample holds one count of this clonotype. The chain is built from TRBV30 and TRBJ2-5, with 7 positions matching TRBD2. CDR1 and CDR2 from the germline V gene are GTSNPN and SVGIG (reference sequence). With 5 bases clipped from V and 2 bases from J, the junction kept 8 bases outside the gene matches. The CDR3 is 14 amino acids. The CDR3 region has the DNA TGTGCCTGGGCCCCGGGAGGCGGGCAAGAGACCCAGTACTTC. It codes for CAWAPGGGQETQYF.

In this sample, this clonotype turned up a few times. The CDR3 DNA reads as TGTGCCAGCAGCCTCAAAGCCCCGAGCTCCTACGAGCAGTACTTC. The encoded protein is CASSLKAPSSYEQYF. The J gene is TRBJ2-7, the V gene TRBV12-3 or TRBV12-4, with no clear D. There are 15 residues in the CDR3. Trimming took off 6 bases at V and 0 bases at J, with 15 bases between the two ends.